These 12 T cell receptor beta chains were sequenced from one sample in a study of blood T cell repertoires in COVID-19. Sequencing used immunoSEQ multiplex PCR; TCRdb keeps in-frame clones, though not all of them. Among 35,000 to 50,000 clones listed, 69% were seen once. The sample taken for sequencing was peripheral blood. These receptors were taken from a man older than 75 with acute or convalescent COVID-19.

The chain combines TRBV5-8 with TRBJ1-1; 8 positions agree with TRBD1. Unmatched junction bases numbered 7, after V lost 3 bases and J lost 3 bases. The CDR3 runs to 15 residues. The V gene's germline CDR1 is SGHTS and CDR2 YDEGEE. This CDR3 is CASSYTQGAYTEAFF. CDR3 nucleotides: TGTGCCAGCAGCTATACCCAGGGGGCGTACACTGAAGCTTTCTTT.

This clone has a single count. V gene TRBV6-4 combines with J gene TRBJ2-4; D remains unclear. The CDR3 is made up of 14 amino acids. V gave up 6 bases and J gave up 0 bases, with 9 bases separating them. Germline-derived CDR1 and CDR2 are MRHNA and SNTAGT. CDR3 bases: TGTGCCAGCAGGGCCTTCTTAGCCAAAAACATTCAGTACTTC. Encoded protein: CASRAFLAKNIQYF.

This clone was picked up a small number of times. This sequence joins TRBV7-2 and TRBJ2-5, with 8 bases fitting TRBD1. Germline CDR1 and CDR2: SGHTA and FQGNSA. There are 15 residues in the CDR3. J lost 1 base, V lost 5 bases, and 6 bases had no gene match. The CDR3 reads CASSLWTGPQETQYF. The CDR3 region has the DNA TGTGCCAGCAGCCTATGGACAGGGCCCCAAGAGACCCAGTACTTC.

A single count supports this clone. This rearrangement joins TRBV6-5 to TRBJ1-5, with a possible D match to TRBD1 (6 bases). Looked up from germline, CDR1 is MNHEY and CDR2 is SVGAGI. V was trimmed by 5 bases and J by 4 bases, leaving 12 bases between them. This CDR3 is 14 amino acids long. The CDR3 here is CASSRQVSNQPQHF. The CDR3 DNA sequence: TGTGCCAGCAGTCGACAGGTGTCTAATCAGCCCCAGCATTTT.

This clone was counted once. CDR3 nucleotides: TGTGCCAGCAGCGTGGGACAGGGGAGTGAAAAACTGTTTTTT. This gives the protein CASSVGQGSEKLFF. The chain combines TRBV9 with TRBJ1-4; 10 bases map to TRBD1. The CDR3 spans 14 residues. The junction had 2 bases not matched to a gene; V was cut back by 2 bases and J by 7 bases. CDR1 is SGDLS and CDR2 is YYNGEE in the germline V gene.

The rearrangement uses TRBV2 and TRBJ2-5, with 9 bases identical to TRBD1. The junction had 9 bases not matched to a gene; V was cut back by 0 bases and J by 4 bases. Germline lookup yields CDR1 SNHLY and CDR2 FYNNEI. The CDR3 runs 17 residues. The CDR3 region has the DNA TGTGCCAGCAGTGAAGCGACCTGGGACAGGGTGGCAGAGACCCAGTACTTC. This codes for CASSEATWDRVAETQYF.

The chain uses TRBV5-6 and TRBJ2-3; tentative D call: TRBD2 (6 bases). Trimming stripped 1 base from V and 2 bases from J, with 14 bases between. This CDR3 is built from 16 residues. Per germline, CDR1 SGHDT and CDR2 YYEEEE. The DNA of the CDR3 is TGTGCCAGCAGCTTGACCTCGGGAGTTAACACAGATACGCAGTATTTT. It codes for CASSLTSGVNTDTQYF.

This clone has more than one count but fewer than ten. CDR3: CASSDVRDRVGNSPLHF. The CDR3 DNA reads as TGCGCCAGCAGCGACGTGCGCGACAGGGTTGGAAATTCACCCCTCCACTTT. The V and J genes are TRBV5-1 and TRBJ1-6; 7 positions match TRBD1. The CDR3 has 17 residues. The germline V gene has CDR1 SGHRS and CDR2 YFSETQ. V was pared by 4 bases and J by 7 bases, with 14 bases of the junction left unmatched.

The rearrangement joins TRBV7-9 to TRBJ1-5, with 9 positions matching TRBD1. The CDR3 extends over 15 amino acids. With 4 bases clipped from V and 4 bases from J, the junction kept 5 bases outside the gene matches. Germline values: CDR1 SEHNR, CDR2 FQNEAQ (reference sequence). CDR3 bases: TGTGCCAGCAGCTCGACAGGGGGAGGGAATCAGCCCCAGCATTTT. Residues: CASSSTGGGNQPQHF.

This clone was seen only a few times. This sequence joins TRBV6-5 and TRBJ1-3; D is uncertain. V lost 8 bases and J lost 4, with 9 bases in between. CDR1 and CDR2 from the germline V gene are MNHEY and SVGAGI. CDR3 length: 12 amino acids. The CDR3 DNA sequence: TGTGCCAGCGTCCCATCCGGAAACACCATATATTTT. Protein: CASVPSGNTIYF.

The chain combines TRBV3-1 (or the pseudogene TRBV3-2) with TRBJ2-1, with 7 bases that match TRBD2. J gave up 9 bases and V 0 bases, and 5 bases lay outside the gene matches. Germline CDR1 reads LGHDT; CDR2 reads YNNKEL (reference sequence). The length of the CDR3 is 14 residues. The CDR3 DNA is TGTGCCAGCAGCCAAGATGGGTCGGGGGGTGAGCAGTTCTTC. Its translation is CASSQDGSGGEQFF.

This rearrangement joins TRBV4-1 to TRBJ2-1; 8 nucleotides line up with TRBD2. The germline CDR1 and CDR2 sequences are MGHRA and YSYEKL. Trimming removed 0 bases from V and 14 bases from J; junction bases left unmatched: 9. The CDR3 spans 14 residues. CDR3 in DNA: TGCGCCAGCAGCCAAGATCCCTCGGGACTAGTCAAGTTCTTC. Its translation: CASSQDPSGLVKFF.